The 11 T cell receptor beta chains presented below share a single source sample, sequenced in a study of technical replicates of blood from a handful of donors. Produced via immunoSEQ multiplex PCR; TCRdb's table is partial and in-frame only. The profile shows some 48,000 clones, around nine tenths of them singletons. The specimen sequenced was PBMCs. The receptors derive from a human donor in good health. Some clones in this sample may be carry-over from other donors' samples.

This chain connects TRBV6-5 to TRBJ2-5, with 7 bases fitting TRBD2. Germline-derived CDR1 and CDR2 are MNHEY and SVGAGI. Trimming at V came to 5 bases and at J to 5 bases, leaving 8 bases not matched to a gene. CDR3 length: 14 amino acids. The CDR3 DNA is TGTGCCAGCAGTCCCGGACTAGAGACGGAGACCCAGTACTTC. Protein sequence: CASSPGLETETQYF.

This chain links TRBV5-4 with TRBJ2-1, with TRBD2 identical over 8 bases. CDR1 and CDR2 (germline): SGHNT, YYREEE (reference sequence). This CDR3 region has 14 residues. V was pared by 2 bases and J by 8 bases, with 6 bases of the junction left unmatched. CDR3 nucleotides: TGTGCCAGCAGCTTTAGCGGGGCAAAGGATGAGCAGTTCTTC. It translates to CASSFSGAKDEQFF.

The chain combines TRBV9 with TRBJ1-2, with TRBD1 identical over 7 bases. With 4 bases clipped from V and 5 bases from J, the junction kept 8 bases outside the gene matches. This CDR3 spans 14 amino acids. Per germline, CDR1 SGDLS and CDR2 YYNGEE. This chain's CDR3 is CASSPWTGGYGYTF. The CDR3 coding sequence is TGTGCCAGCAGCCCCTGGACAGGAGGGTATGGCTACACCTTC.

The chain couples TRBV4-1 to TRBJ1-5; the D gene is possibly TRBD1 (6 bases). This CDR3 spans 15 amino acids. The germline V gene has CDR1 MGHRA and CDR2 YSYEKL. V was pared by 2 bases and J by 0 bases, with 8 bases between. CDR3 region: CASSQNRASNQPQHF. The CDR3 nucleotides are TGCGCCAGCAGCCAAAACAGGGCTAGCAATCAGCCCCAGCATTTT.

The CDR3 is CASSLWGRGNTEAFF. The CDR3 DNA reads TGTGCCAGCAGCTTGTGGGGCAGGGGGAACACTGAAGCTTTCTTT. V usage is TRBV5-6 and J usage is TRBJ1-1; D may be TRBD1 (6 bases). Germline V gene data show CDR1 as SGHDT and CDR2 as YYEEEE. This CDR3 has 15 residues. V was clipped by 1 base and J by 1 base, with 11 bases between them.

The chain employs TRBV7-8 and TRBJ2-5; 8 bases fit TRBD1. This CDR3 is 18 amino acids long. The V segment lost 5 bases and the J segment 1 base; nucleotides outside the gene matches: 15. Looked up from germline, CDR1 is SGHVS and CDR2 is FQNEAQ. This CDR3 reads CASSPGTGLFELQETQYF. CDR3 nucleotide sequence: TGTGCCAGCAGCCCCGGGACAGGCCTGTTTGAACTCCAAGAGACCCAGTACTTC.

The chain employs TRBV4-3 and TRBJ1-2; D is unresolved. The germline CDR1 and CDR2 sequences are LGHNA and YSLEER. This CDR3 contains 12 residues. The V end lost 3 bases, the J end lost 2 bases, and 4 bases lay between the germline ends. CDR3 sequence: CASSQANYGYTF. CDR3 coding DNA: TGCGCCAGCAGCCAGGCCAACTATGGCTACACCTTC.

The chain carries TRBV2 and TRBJ1-5, with 8 bases identical to TRBD1. The CDR3 totals 15 residues. The trim removed 4 bases at V and 2 bases at J, leaving 4 bases unmatched. The germline gives CDR1 SNHLY, CDR2 FYNNEI. The CDR3 sequence: CASSVSTGGNQPQHF. As DNA, the CDR3 is TGTGCCAGCAGTGTATCGACAGGGGGCAATCAGCCCCAGCATTTT.

V and J are TRBV4-3 and TRBJ1-2; no firm D call. This CDR3 has 15 amino acids. From germline, CDR1 is LGHNA and CDR2 YSLEER. V lost 0 bases and J lost 5, with 13 bases in between. The CDR3 nucleotides are TGCGCCAGCAGCCAAGATAGGCTCCAGCGGTATGGCTACACCTTC. It is translated as CASSQDRLQRYGYTF.

With regard to this clone: The identical CDR3 is also encoded by other nucleotide sequences in the sample. This chain connects TRBV4-3 to TRBJ1-5; tentative D call: TRBD1 (6 bases). Trimming removed 0 bases from V and 4 bases from J, with 7 bases in between. The germline V gene has CDR1 LGHNA and CDR2 YSLEER. This CDR3 region has 14 residues. CDR3 DNA sequence: TGCGCCAGCAGCCAAGACAGGGGTAATCAGCCCCAGCATTTT. This translates into CASSQDRGNQPQHF.

This sequence joins TRBV6-4 and TRBJ2-3; 7 nucleotides line up with TRBD2. V lost 5 bases and J lost 2; bases outside the gene matches: 7. The length of the CDR3 is 15 residues. Germline V CDR1 and CDR2: MRHNA, SNTAGT. The DNA of the CDR3 is TGTGCCAGCAGTCCAGGGCTAGCGGCCACAGATACGCAGTATTTT. It yields the protein CASSPGLAATDTQYF.